What follows describes a single TCR beta chain. The antigen remains unidentified. Each CDR3 protein is one row after TCRdb ran MiXCR on the 5' RACE reads. Here the sample spans 300,000 to 400,000 distinct CDR3 sequences, under 7.5% being singletons. This sample is drawn from a study of T cells after yellow fever vaccination. General study findings and limits: Although most clonotypes did not, a small share appeared in both CD4 and CD8 compartments. Abundant clonotypes from the bulk population could get into FACS-sorted repertoires as contaminants.

This CDR3 has 16 residues. Germline CDR1 is LGHNA and CDR2 is YSLEER. The V gene lost 3 bases and the J gene lost 0 bases, with 13 bases spanning the gap. The receptor's source is a man between 25 and 39 years old who received the YFV17D yellow fever vaccine. This chain uses TRBV4-3 with TRBJ2-3; D perhaps matches TRBD2 (6 bases). Specimen: PBMCs, collected 5 days after the yellow fever booster vaccination. The DNA of the CDR3 is TGCGCCAGCAGCCATCCCCTAGCGACAAGCACAGATACGCAGTATTTT. Its translation is CASSHPLATSTDTQYF.